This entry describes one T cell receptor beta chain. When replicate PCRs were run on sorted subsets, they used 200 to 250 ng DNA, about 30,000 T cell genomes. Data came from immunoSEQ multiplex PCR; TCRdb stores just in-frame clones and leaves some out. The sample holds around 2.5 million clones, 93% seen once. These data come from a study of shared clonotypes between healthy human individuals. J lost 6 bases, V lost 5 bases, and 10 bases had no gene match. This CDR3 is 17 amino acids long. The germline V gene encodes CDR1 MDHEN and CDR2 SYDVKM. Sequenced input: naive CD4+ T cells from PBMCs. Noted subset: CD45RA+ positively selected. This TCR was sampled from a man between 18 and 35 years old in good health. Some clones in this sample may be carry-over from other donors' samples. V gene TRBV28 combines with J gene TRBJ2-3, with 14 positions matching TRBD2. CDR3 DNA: TGTGCCAGCAGTCTCCGACTAGCGGGAGGGTTTAGGGATACGCAGTATTTT. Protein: CASSLRLAGGFRDTQYF.